Listed here are 11 T cell receptor beta chains from one sample, sequenced in a study of liver allograft versus peripheral blood T cells. Study-level background: A comparison was made between T cell receptor repertoires in transplanted livers and those in recipients' peripheral blood.

Each CDR3 protein gets one entry after TCRdb re-called the reads with MiXCR. The sample lists approximately 3,500 distinct CDR3 sequences; around 15% were seen once. Receptor source: a human patient who had a liver transplant. Some T cells may be graft donor cells.

This clonotype is labeled as medium-sized. The V call is TRBV19, the J call TRBJ2-3; 8 bases agree with TRBD2. V shed 1 base, J shed 6 bases, and the junction held 6 bases outside the gene matches. Germline CDR1 reads LNHDA; CDR2 reads SQIVND (reference sequence). The CDR3 has 15 residues. CDR3 sequence reads: CASSIVARGADTQYF. The CDR3, as DNA: TGTGCCAGTAGTATAGTGGCGCGGGGGGCGGATACGCAGTATTTT.

This clonotype was seen more than once but under ten times. This chain connects TRBV20-1 to TRBJ2-1, with TRBD2 as a possible D gene (5 bases). V dropped 3 bases and J dropped 5 bases, with 11 bases sitting between them. Germline values: CDR1 DFQATT, CDR2 SNEGSKA (reference sequence). The CDR3 loop spans 13 amino acids. The CDR3 DNA sequence: TGCAGTGCTAGTCCCCCCGGGGACAATGAGCAGTTCTTC. As protein: CSASPPGDNEQFF.

This clonotype was seen ten or more times. This chain joins TRBV20-1 and TRBJ1-1; D unclear. The CDR3 totals 12 residues. The germline gives CDR1 DFQATT, CDR2 SNEGSKA (reference sequence). The CDR3 DNA reads as TGCAGCACCGGGAGGATTGGGACTGAAGCTTTCTTT. Its translation: CSTGRIGTEAFF.

This clonotype was seen only a few times. The chain carries TRBV20-1 and TRBJ2-5; D perhaps matches TRBD1 (7 bases). Germline V gene data show CDR1 as DFQATT and CDR2 as SNEGSKA (reference sequence). The CDR3 runs to 14 residues. Deletions cut 6 bases from V and 2 bases from J, with 16 bases between. The CDR3 spells CSARGGQAQETQYF. As DNA, the CDR3 is TGCAGTGCCAGGGGAGGACAGGCGCAAGAGACCCAGTACTTC.

This clonotype qualifies as medium-sized (0.01 to 0.1%). The chain links TRBV6-6 to TRBJ1-1; possibly TRBD1 for D (5 bases). Germline V lookup: CDR1 MNHNY, CDR2 SVGAGI (reference sequence). Trimming removed 6 bases at V and 0 bases at J, with 17 bases between. The CDR3 covers 16 residues. This chain's CDR3 is CASSDPGRTMNTEAFF. CDR3 bases: TGTGCCAGCAGCGACCCGGGACGGACCATGAACACTGAAGCTTTCTTT.

This clonotype is classed as large. V usage is TRBV29-1 and J usage is TRBJ2-1; D tentatively reads TRBD1 or TRBD2 (5 bases each). This CDR3 is 17 amino acids long. Trimming shortened V by 6 bases and J by 2 bases, and 23 bases separated the two germline ends. The V gene's germline CDR1 is SQVTM and CDR2 ANQGSEA. The CDR3 reads CSVPAEGPWVTYNEQFF. CDR3 nucleotides: TGCAGCGTCCCTGCAGAGGGACCCTGGGTCACCTACAATGAGCAGTTCTTC.

This clonotype rates as large. The chain couples TRBV29-1 to TRBJ2-1; D not resolved. Germline V gene lookup returns CDR1 SQVTM and CDR2 ANQGSEA. The CDR3 length is 14 residues. V was cut by 3 bases and J by 2 bases, with 11 bases left in between. The chain's CDR3 is CSVDASFAYNEQFF. As DNA, the CDR3 is TGCAGCGTTGACGCGTCCTTCGCCTACAATGAGCAGTTCTTC.

The genes are TRBV2 and TRBJ2-2; D is uncertain. The germline V and J ends were trimmed by 5 bases and 8 bases, with 12 bases remaining between them. The CDR3 runs 13 residues. CDR1 and CDR2 (germline): SNHLY, FYNNEI. Written as DNA, the CDR3 is TGTGCCAGCAGTACAAGACATTTGGGGGAGCTGTTTTTT. Its protein is CASSTRHLGELFF.

Judged by abundance, this clonotype is medium-sized. This chain links TRBV5-6 with TRBJ2-7; 15 bases fit TRBD2. J lost 7 bases, V lost 2 bases, and 7 bases had no gene match. From germline, CDR1 is SGHDT and CDR2 YYEEEE. This CDR3 is 16 amino acids long. Here the CDR3 reads CASSFGLAGGLREQYF. The CDR3 nucleotides are TGTGCCAGCAGCTTTGGACTAGCGGGGGGGCTGAGGGAGCAGTACTTC. The full variable domain, its missing parts supplied by reference TRBV5-6 and TRBJ2-7, is DAGVTQSPTHLIKTRGQQVTLRCSPKSGHDTVSWYQQALGQGPQFIFQYYEEEERQRGNFPDRFSGHQFPNYSSELNVNALLLGDSALYLCASSFGLAGGLREQYFGPGTRLTVT.

By share, this clonotype counts as large. The chain couples TRBV6-2 or TRBV6-3 to TRBJ1-2, with D maybe TRBD1 (5 bases). V was clipped by 2 bases and J by 7 bases, with 8 bases between them. Germline V gives CDR1 MNHEY, CDR2 SVGEGT. The CDR3 has 12 residues. The CDR3 nucleotides read TGTGCCAGCAGTTACATGGGGCTTGGCTACACCTTC. It translates to CASSYMGLGYTF.

The V and J genes are TRBV7-9 and TRBJ2-2; either TRBD1 or TRBD2 may fit D (5 bases each). There are 16 residues in the CDR3. The V end was cut by 2 bases, the J end by 8 bases, with 18 bases between. CDR1 is SEHNR, CDR2 FQNEAQ, per germline (reference sequence). The CDR3 DNA is TGTGCCAGCAGCTTATCCCTGGGACCCGTGCCGGGGGAGCTGTTTTTT. Translating gives CASSLSLGPVPGELFF.